These 24 T cell receptor beta chains were all obtained from the same sample, sequenced in a study of graft-versus-host responses after intestinal transplantation. Assay used: immunoSEQ multiplex PCR; TCRdb lists only in-frame clones, some missing. Among about 89,000 clones listed, approximately 94% were seen once. Antigens of these TCRs are unknown. The sample was unstimulated CD4+ T cells sorted from spleen or lymph node cells, taken before transplant. The receptors were sampled from a human donor who was the organ donor for an intestinal transplant.

The chain has TRBV19 and TRBJ2-3; 7 bases are shared with TRBD2. J gave up 0 bases and V 3 bases, and 6 bases lay outside the gene matches. CDR1 and CDR2 from the germline V gene are LNHDA and SQIVND (reference sequence). The CDR3 is 16 residues long. CDR3 bases: TGTGCCAGTAGTATTGGAAAAGCGGGGAGCACAGATACGCAGTATTTT. Translated, it gives CASSIGKAGSTDTQYF. The full variable domain, rest sourced from reference TRBV19 and TRBJ2-3, is DGGITQSPKYLFRKEGQNVTLSCEQNLNHDAMYWYRQDPGQGLRLIYYSQIVNDFQKGDIAEGYSVSREKKESFPLTVTSAQKNPTAFYLCASSIGKAGSTDTQYFGPGTRLTVL.

The chain couples TRBV7-2 to TRBJ1-3; D may be TRBD1 (6 bases). Looked up from germline, CDR1 is SGHTA and CDR2 is FQGNSA. The CDR3 length is 17 residues. The V end was cut by 1 base, the J end by 0 bases, with 13 bases between. The CDR3 DNA reads TGTGCCAGCAGCTTAGGGATACAGGGACCCTCTGGAAACACCATATATTTT. Its translation: CASSLGIQGPSGNTIYF.

V is TRBV14 and J is TRBJ2-2; D is ambiguous. V was shortened by 1 base and J by 5 bases, with 5 bases between the two germline ends. CDR1 SGHDN and CDR2 FVKESK come from the germline V gene. CDR3 length: 13 residues. The DNA of the CDR3 is TGTGCCAGCAGCCAAGCCGAAACCGGGGAGCTGTTTTTT. Protein: CASSQAETGELFF.

J is TRBJ1-1 and V is TRBV2; D ambiguous. The V gene lost 4 bases and the J gene lost 1 base, with 7 bases spanning the gap. Germline loops: CDR1 SNHLY, CDR2 FYNNEI. CDR3 length: 13 amino acids. In DNA, the CDR3 is TGTGCCAGCAGTGTAGAGGGGAACACTGAAGCTTTCTTT. Translated, it gives CASSVEGNTEAFF.

The genes are TRBV11-3 and TRBJ2-7, with 11 bases that match TRBD1. The germline V gene encodes CDR1 SGHNT and CDR2 YENEEA. The CDR3 consists of 14 residues. J lost 3 bases, V lost 5 bases, and 3 bases had no gene match. CDR3 region: CASSGGTGGYEQYF. The DNA for the CDR3 is TGTGCCAGCAGCGGCGGGACAGGGGGCTACGAGCAGTACTTC.

The chain is built from TRBV4-1 and TRBJ1-1; tentatively, D is TRBD1 (5 bases). Trimming took 2 bases from V and 1 from J, leaving 8 bases between them. The germline CDR1 and CDR2 sequences are MGHRA and YSYEKL. There are 14 residues in the CDR3. The CDR3: CASSQRGPNTEAFF. The DNA for the CDR3 is TGCGCCAGCAGCCAACGGGGCCCGAACACTGAAGCTTTCTTT.

The rearrangement uses TRBV19 and TRBJ1-1; the D gene is possibly TRBD1 (6 bases). V lost 4 bases, J lost 0 bases, and 9 bases lay in between. Per germline, CDR1 LNHDA and CDR2 SQIVND (reference sequence). The CDR3 spans 14 residues. CDR3 bases: TGTGCCAGTAGTAACCGGACAGTGAACACTGAAGCTTTCTTT. Its translation is CASSNRTVNTEAFF.

The V gene is TRBV6-1, the J gene TRBJ1-1; D possibly corresponds to TRBD1 (6 bases). The CDR3 totals 13 residues. The germline gives CDR1 MNHNS, CDR2 SASEGT. V was trimmed by 11 bases and J by 0 bases, leaving 13 bases between them. The CDR3 DNA sequence: TGTGCCGTCCGGGGGGGGCTGAACACTGAAGCTTTCTTT. This sequence encodes CAVRGGLNTEAFF.

This sequence joins TRBV18 and TRBJ1-1; 12 bases map to TRBD1. This CDR3 spans 15 amino acids. CDR1 and CDR2 from the germline V gene are KGHSH and LQKENI. With 3 bases clipped from V and 1 base from J, the junction kept 0 bases outside the gene matches. The CDR3 reads CASSPGQGANTEAFF. The CDR3 bases are TGTGCCAGCTCACCGGGACAGGGGGCGAACACTGAAGCTTTCTTT.

The table lists this clone with a count of one. The chain recombines TRBV18 with TRBJ1-1; D gene uncertain. The CDR3 runs to 14 residues. V was clipped by 5 bases and J by 4 bases, with 14 bases between them. The germline CDR1 and CDR2 sequences are KGHSH and LQKENI. CDR3 in amino acids: CASSSFPGSTEAFF. In nucleotides, the CDR3 is TGTGCCAGCTCATCTTTCCCGGGTAGCACTGAAGCTTTCTTT.

The rearrangement joins TRBV6-6 to TRBJ2-1, with D tentatively TRBD1 or TRBD2 (5 bases each). This CDR3 is built from 16 residues. V was clipped by 2 bases and J by 2 bases, with 13 bases between them. CDR1 is MNHNY and CDR2 is SVGAGI in the germline V gene (reference sequence). The CDR3 protein is CASSYTGGTPYNEQFF. The CDR3 DNA reads TGTGCCAGCAGTTACACTGGGGGAACTCCCTACAATGAGCAGTTCTTC.

This chain uses TRBV7-8 with TRBJ1-2; D is unresolved. Trimming removed 2 bases at V and 4 bases at J, with 11 bases between. Per germline, CDR1 SGHVS and CDR2 FQNEAQ. This CDR3 comprises 14 residues. CDR3 nucleotides: TGTGCCAGCAGCTTAACGTCGGCTTTCTATGGCTACACCTTC. This gives the protein CASSLTSAFYGYTF.

The gene calls are TRBV6-5 and TRBJ2-7; D unresolved. CDR3 size: 12 residues. Trimming shortened V by 6 bases and J by 2 bases, and 8 bases separated the two germline ends. Germline V gene sequence: CDR1 MNHEY, CDR2 SVGAGI. The CDR3 protein is CASSPDTYEQYF. CDR3 coding DNA: TGTGCCAGCAGCCCCGACACCTACGAGCAGTACTTC.

V usage is TRBV11-2 and J usage is TRBJ2-2; D remains unclear. The CDR3 is made up of 16 amino acids. Trimming took off 1 base at V and 0 bases at J, with 9 bases between the two ends. Germline V gives CDR1 SGHAT, CDR2 FQNNGV. The CDR3 loop is CASSLGSGANTGELFF. The CDR3 bases are TGTGCCAGCAGCTTAGGGTCTGGGGCGAACACCGGGGAGCTGTTTTTT.

The gene calls are TRBV18 and TRBJ2-1; D is perhaps TRBD2 (5 bases). The V end lost 1 base, the J end lost 4 bases, and 11 bases lay between the germline ends. The CDR3 totals 15 residues. Germline loops: CDR1 KGHSH, CDR2 LQKENI. The CDR3 here is CASSPLSGSYNEQFF. CDR3 DNA: TGTGCCAGCTCACCACTGAGCGGCTCTTACAATGAGCAGTTCTTC.

This chain links TRBV4-1 with TRBJ2-7; D assignment may be TRBD1 or TRBD2 (6 bases each). The length of the CDR3 is 15 residues. The germline V and J ends were trimmed by 1 base and 5 bases, with 15 bases remaining between them. Germline V gene data show CDR1 as MGHRA and CDR2 as YSYEKL. The CDR3 protein is CASSQVGGKGHEQYF. The CDR3 nucleotides are TGCGCCAGCAGCCAAGTAGGGGGGAAGGGCCACGAGCAGTACTTC.

The V call is TRBV18, the J call TRBJ1-1; D unresolved. Germline V gene sequence: CDR1 KGHSH, CDR2 LQKENI. The CDR3 length is 15 residues. The ends were cut back, 6 bases at V and 7 bases at J, with 21 bases in the middle. For the CDR3, the DNA is TGTGCCAGCTCTAACCAGGAGGCCTTTAGCGGTGAAGCTTTCTTT. Its translation: CASSNQEAFSGEAFF. Looking up the rest from reference TRBV18 and TRBJ1-1 gives the full variable domain: NAGVMQNPRHLVRRRGQEARLRCSPMKGHSHVYWYRQLPEEGLKFMVYLQKENIIDESGMPKERFSAEFPKEGPSILRIQQVVRGDSAAYFCASSNQEAFSGEAFFGQGTRLTVV.

The sample holds one count of this clone. The chain is built from TRBV28 and TRBJ1-4; TRBD1 matches 9 bases. The length of the CDR3 is 17 residues. Germline trimming cut 5 bases from V and 4 bases from J; bases unmatched to any gene: 11. CDR1 and CDR2 from the germline V gene are MDHEN and SYDVKM. The CDR3 DNA sequence: TGTGCCAGCAGTGGACCGGGACAGGGTTTCGGTAATGAAAAACTGTTTTTT. Translated, it gives CASSGPGQGFGNEKLFF. The whole variable domain, filled in from reference TRBV28 and TRBJ1-4, reads DVKVTQSSRYLVKRTGEKVFLECVQDMDHENMFWYRQDPGLGLRLIYFSYDVKMKEKGDIPEGYSVSREKKERFSLILESASTNQTSMYLCASSGPGQGFGNEKLFFGSGTQLSVL.

Comment on this clone: A read error may account for a junction end that differs from germline. The chain uses TRBV7-7 and TRBJ2-1; D is undetermined. The CDR3 consists of 14 residues. Germline-derived CDR1 and CDR2 are SSHAT and FNYEAQ (reference sequence). Written as DNA, the CDR3 is TGTGCTAGCAGCTTAGATTGGAAATCCAATGAGCAGTTCTTC. It specifies CASSLDWKSNEQFF.

Only one count was recorded for this clone. This chain links TRBV7-2 with TRBJ1-3, with D hard to call. Trimming pared 6 bases from V and 0 bases from J, leaving 12 bases between. This CDR3 comprises 15 residues. Germline-derived CDR1 and CDR2 are SGHTA and FQGNSA. The CDR3 loop is CASSTPPFSGNTIYF. CDR3 sequence (DNA): TGTGCCAGCAGTACCCCCCCGTTCTCTGGAAACACCATATATTTT.

Points on this clone: Sequence at one end of the junction differs from germline and may be a read error. The genes are TRBV2 and TRBJ2-5; D is perhaps TRBD2 (6 bases). From germline, CDR1 is SNHLY and CDR2 FYNNEI. This CDR3 region has 12 residues. CDR3 bases: TGTGCCAGCAGTGTGGGGGGAGAGACCAAGTACTTC. Translating gives CASSVGGETKYF.

This clone occurred once. The chain recombines TRBV6-6 with TRBJ1-2, with a tentative D call TRBD1 (5 bases). Germline V gene data show CDR1 as MNHNY and CDR2 as SVGAGI (reference sequence). The CDR3 loop spans 16 amino acids. Between the trimmed V and J ends, which lost 2 bases and 2 bases, there was a span of 15 bases. The CDR3 spells CASSYPPGQGNYGYTF. The CDR3 DNA sequence: TGTGCCAGCAGTTACCCACCAGGCCAGGGAAACTATGGCTACACCTTC.

This chain links TRBV7-9 with TRBJ2-5; no clear D gene. This CDR3 contains 14 residues. Germline CDR1 is SEHNR and CDR2 is FQNEAQ (reference sequence). Trimming removed 0 bases from V and 8 bases from J, with 13 bases in between. The CDR3, as DNA: TGTGCCAGCAGCTTAGCGTACTTTGCTGCAACCCAGTACTTC. This encodes CASSLAYFAATQYF. Full variable domain (outside the CDR3, taken from reference TRBV7-9 and TRBJ2-5): DTGVSQNPRHKITKRGQNVTFRCDPISEHNRLYWYRQTLGQGPEFLTYFQNEAQLEKSRLLSDRFSAERPKGSFSTLEIQRTEQGDSAMYLCASSLAYFAATQYFGPGTRLLVL.

The chain uses TRBV5-1 and TRBJ2-3, with D perhaps TRBD1 or TRBD2 (6 bases each). Per germline, CDR1 SGHRS and CDR2 YFSETQ. This CDR3 is 16 amino acids long. Trimming removed 2 bases at V and 0 bases at J, with 13 bases between. CDR3 bases: TGCGCCAGCAGCTTTCAGGAGGGGGGAAGCACAGATACGCAGTATTTT. This gives the protein CASSFQEGGSTDTQYF.